This T cell receptor (beta chain) was sequenced for a study of blood T cell repertoires in COVID-19. The repertoire was sequenced with immunoSEQ multiplex PCR; TCRdb's copy has only in-frame clones and lacks some. The table records roughly 100,000 clones, approximately 84% of them present only once. This clone was found once. This CDR3 comprises 14 residues. Germline V CDR1 and CDR2: GTSNPN, SVGIG (reference sequence). V lost 1 base, J lost 2 bases, and 11 bases lay in between. This sequence originates from a human donor in a cohort sampled during active or convalescent COVID-19. The chain uses TRBV30 and TRBJ1-2; D is ambiguous. Sequenced input: peripheral blood. The CDR3 coding sequence is TGTGCCTGGAGTGCAATCAACGGGAACTATGGCTACACCTTC. Its translation: CAWSAINGNYGYTF. The complete variable domain, with remaining parts taken from reference TRBV30 and TRBJ1-2, reads SQTIHQWPATLVQPVGSPLSLECTVEGTSNPNLYWYRQAAGRGLQLLFYSVGIGQISSEVPQNLSASRPQDRQFILSSKKLLLSDSGFYLCAWSAINGNYGYTFGSGTRLTVV.